This T cell receptor beta chain emerged from a study of T cells after yellow fever vaccination. TCRdb reprocessed the 5' RACE reads with MiXCR, giving one entry per CDR3 protein. This table has 200,000 to 300,000 distinct CDR3 sequences, roughly 6.3% appearing once. Sequencing used CD4+ T cells sorted from PBMCs, obtained on the day of the yellow fever booster vaccination. The TCR sequence derives from a young man who received the YFV17D yellow fever vaccine.

The CDR3 DNA follows: TGTGCCAGCAGCTTCCTCAGTAGCCGTGATTCACCCCTCCACTTT. Protein: CASSFLSSRDSPLHF. The chain uses TRBV7-2 and TRBJ1-6; the D is unclear. The CDR3 has 15 amino acids. The V and J ends lost 3 bases and 8 bases respectively, with 14 bases between them. From germline, CDR1 is SGHTA and CDR2 FQGNSA.